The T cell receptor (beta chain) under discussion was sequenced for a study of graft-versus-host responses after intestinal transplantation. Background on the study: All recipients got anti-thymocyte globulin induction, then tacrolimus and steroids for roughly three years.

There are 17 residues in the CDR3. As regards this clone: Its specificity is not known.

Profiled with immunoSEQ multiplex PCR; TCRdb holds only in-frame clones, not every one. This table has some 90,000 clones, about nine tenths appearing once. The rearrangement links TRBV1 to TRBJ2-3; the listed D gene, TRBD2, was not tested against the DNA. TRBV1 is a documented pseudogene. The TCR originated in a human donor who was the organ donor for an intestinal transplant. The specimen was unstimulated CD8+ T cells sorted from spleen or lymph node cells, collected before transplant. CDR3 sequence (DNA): TGCACCAGCAGCCAAGACCCCTTGGCGGGGTACACAGATACGCAGTATTTT. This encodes CTSSQDPLAGYTDTQYF.